This T cell receptor (beta chain) was captured in a study of blood T cell repertoires in COVID-19. Clones were sequenced by immunoSEQ multiplex PCR, and TCRdb holds only the in-frame ones, with some missing. Among 150,000 to 200,000 clones, 82% were seen once, and the ten largest hold 7.8%. Per the germline V gene, CDR1 is SQVTM and CDR2 is ANQGSEA. The CDR3 is made up of 15 amino acids. With V trimmed by 8 bases and J by 7 bases, 14 bases remained unmatched. Sequenced: peripheral blood. The receptor was isolated from an older woman with COVID-19, enrolled during active disease. The chain combines TRBV29-1 with TRBJ2-1; 10 bases agree with TRBD2. The CDR3, as DNA: TGCAGCCTCAGGGCTTTGAGCGGGGGGGCTAATGAGCAGTTCTTC. Protein: CSLRALSGGANEQFF.